Each of the 5 T cell receptor beta chains below was sequenced from the same sample in a study of post-analysis software for immune sequencing data. General study results and limits: Four or five TRBV segments, TRBV5-6, TRBV5-1 and TRBV20-1 among them, were found more frequent in patients than controls.

Their antigens remain unidentified. The TCR beta cDNA libraries contained unique molecular identifiers. TCRdb ran MiXCR on the PCR reads and lists one entry per CDR3 protein. Of 700,000 to 900,000 distinct CDR3 sequences in the sample, just over 45% were seen once. The sequencing input was blood. These receptors all come from a girl between 5 and 17 years old with multiple sclerosis.

There are a few counts of this clonotype. V gene TRBV4-1 combines with J gene TRBJ2-1; D may be TRBD1 or TRBD2 (5 bases each). This CDR3 region has 17 residues. Germline V gene data show CDR1 as MGHRA and CDR2 as YSYEKL. Between the trimmed V and J ends, which lost 0 bases and 8 bases, there was a span of 20 bases. CDR3 residues: CASSQEPLGVTEDEQFF. CDR3 sequence (DNA): TGCGCCAGCAGCCAAGAACCTCTGGGGGTCACAGAGGATGAGCAGTTCTTC.

The chain links TRBV20-1 to TRBJ1-2; a weak D match, TRBD1 (5 bases). The CDR3 is 13 amino acids. V was cut by 3 bases and J by 6 bases, with 14 bases left in between. Germline loops: CDR1 DFQATT, CDR2 SNEGSKA (reference sequence). The CDR3 DNA sequence: TGCAGTGCTAGTAGAATGGGGCTGGATGGCTACACCTTC. It codes for CSASRMGLDGYTF.

The chain couples TRBV11-2 to TRBJ2-7, with D possibly matching TRBD2 (5 bases). Germline V gives CDR1 SGHAT, CDR2 FQNNGV. The CDR3 totals 14 residues. V dropped 8 bases and J dropped 0 bases, with 14 bases sitting between them. CDR3 in amino acids: CASALERLSYEQYF. The DNA of the CDR3 is TGTGCCAGCGCTCTGGAGCGGCTCTCCTACGAGCAGTACTTC.

The chain couples TRBV9 to TRBJ1-1; D gene uncertain. Trimming removed 0 bases at V and 0 bases at J, with 12 bases between. The germline gives CDR1 SGDLS, CDR2 YYNGEE. This CDR3 has 16 amino acids. This CDR3 reads CASSVDDGQLNTEAFF. In DNA, the CDR3 is TGTGCCAGCAGCGTAGATGATGGCCAATTGAACACTGAAGCTTTCTTT.

This chain uses TRBV4-1 with TRBJ2-1, with 9 bases lining up with TRBD2. This CDR3 is built from 15 residues. The germline V gene encodes CDR1 MGHRA and CDR2 YSYEKL. The V segment lost 0 bases and the J segment 9 bases; nucleotides outside the gene matches: 6. CDR3 residues: CASSQDLAGPGEQFF. DNA for the CDR3: TGCGCCAGCAGCCAAGACCTAGCGGGGCCGGGTGAGCAGTTCTTC.